One sample yielded the 4 T cell receptor beta chains listed below, sequenced in a study of blood T cell repertoires in COVID-19 (dated by TCRdb to 2020 to 2022). Libraries were built with the immunoSEQ multiplex PCR assay. This is the immuneACCESS table as TCRdb keeps it, with only in-frame sequences that have V and J called. A part of the clones is gone; compared with another copy, unresolved V genes explain less than half, and the rest is unexplained. The sample data list 200,000 or so clones, and about 88% of these were observed just once. Approximately 2.7% of the sample goes to the ten largest clones. Material for sequencing was PBMCs or T cells enriched from blood (not recorded which). The receptors originated from a woman aged 25-40 years who had recovered from COVID-19.

The chain has TRBV4-2 and TRBJ1-1; a weak D match, TRBD1 (5 bases). This CDR3 comprises 15 residues. The germline gives CDR1 LGHNA, CDR2 YNFKEQ. Deletions cut 0 bases from V and 5 bases from J, with 13 bases between. CDR3 DNA sequence: TGTGCCAGCAGCCAAGAGGGCAGGGATTTAACTGAAGCTTTCTTT. This translates into CASSQEGRDLTEAFF.

The gene calls are TRBV25-1 and TRBJ1-6, with TRBD1 identical over 7 bases. V dropped 4 bases and J dropped 10; count of bases not matched to a gene: 10. The CDR3 totals 15 residues. Germline loops: CDR1 MGHDK, CDR2 SYGVNS. The CDR3 DNA reads as TGTGCCAGCAGTGGTAACAGGGGTATTGGGTCACCCCTCCACTTT. Translated: CASSGNRGIGSPLHF.

The chain combines TRBV7-9 with TRBJ2-7; 9 nucleotides match TRBD2. Germline-derived CDR1 and CDR2 are SEHNR and FQNEAQ (reference sequence). The CDR3 spans 15 residues. With V trimmed by 7 bases and J by 2 bases, 9 bases remained unmatched. The CDR3 region has the DNA TGTGCCAGCAATCTAGCGGGGCTAAGTCCCTACGAGCAGTACTTC. The encoded protein is CASNLAGLSPYEQYF.

This chain links TRBV7-3 with TRBJ1-2; 8 bases agree with TRBD1. Germline-derived CDR1 and CDR2 are SGHTA and FQGTGA. V gave up 3 bases and J gave up 5 bases; unmatched junction bases: 8. The CDR3 is made up of 15 amino acids. The CDR3: CASSLGPGGGYGYTF. DNA of the CDR3: TGTGCCAGCAGCTTGGGACCAGGGGGCGGGTATGGCTACACCTTC.